Reported below is one TCR beta chain. Its ends do not fully match the called genes, so a read error is possible. Germline assignment: CDR1 SGHTA and CDR2 FQGNSA. The CDR3 runs 16 residues. TCRdb keeps only in-frame clones here, not all; method: immunoSEQ multiplex PCR. Counted here are about 250,000 clones, more than 85% occurring once; the ten biggest clones make up about 11%. The data originate from a study of cytomegalovirus exposure and HLA in healthy donors. Material: PBMCs. The rearrangement uses TRBV7-2 and TRBJ2-1; TRBD2 agrees at 16 bases. The source is a man younger than 30 in good health and CMV-seropositive. CDR3 protein: CASSLDLGLAGGPPIF. As DNA, the CDR3 is TGTGCCAGCAGCTTAGACTTGGGACTAGCGGGAGGGCCTCCGATCTTC. Based on the CDR3 plus reference TRBV7-2 and TRBJ2-1, the full variable domain is GAGVSQSPSNKVTEKGKDVELRCDPISGHTALYWYRQSLGQGLEFLIYFQGNSAPDKSGLPSDRFSAERTGGSVSTLTIQRTQQEDSAVYLCASSLDLGLAGGPPIFGPGTRLTVL.